The 17 T cell receptor beta chains below all came from one sample that was sequenced in a study of early T cells in non-severe SARS-CoV-2 infection. Via MiXCR, TCRdb re-called the 5' RACE reads, giving one row per CDR3 protein. The data contain 80,000 or so distinct CDR3 sequences, over 12% of them singletons. Sequenced sample: whole blood. These receptors all stem from an adult who was a healthcare worker with PCR-confirmed SARS-CoV-2 infection or an uninfected control (not recorded which).

In its sample, this clonotype was seen many times. CDR3 protein: CSARTSGRASYEQYF. The CDR3, as DNA: TGCAGTGCTAGGACTAGCGGGAGGGCCTCCTACGAGCAGTACTTC. The chain is built from TRBV20-1 and TRBJ2-7; 14 bases align to TRBD2. Germline CDR1 and CDR2: DFQATT and SNEGSKA (reference sequence). The CDR3 totals 15 residues. V shed 3 bases, J shed 0 bases, and the junction held 1 base outside the gene matches.

This sequence joins TRBV7-6 and TRBJ1-5; 8 nucleotides align to TRBD1. The CDR3 spans 15 residues. V lost 5 bases, J lost 4 bases, and 7 bases stayed unmatched. The V gene's germline CDR1 is SGHVS and CDR2 FNYEAQ. The CDR3 loop is CASSTDRGWNQPQHF. The CDR3 region has the DNA TGTGCCAGCAGCACCGACAGGGGTTGGAATCAGCCCCAGCATTTT.

This clonotype was counted a single time. The J gene is TRBJ1-4, the V gene TRBV7-2, with 7 bases identical to TRBD1. The CDR3 has 13 amino acids. Per the germline V gene, CDR1 is SGHTA and CDR2 is FQGNSA. J was trimmed by 5 bases and V by 5 bases; bases with no gene match: 2. CDR3 in DNA: TGTGCCAGCAGCCCGGACAGGAATGAAAAACTGTTTTTT. Its protein is CASSPDRNEKLFF. Looking up the rest from reference TRBV7-2 and TRBJ1-4 gives the full variable domain: GAGVSQSPSNKVTEKGKDVELRCDPISGHTALYWYRQSLGQGLEFLIYFQGNSAPDKSGLPSDRFSAERTGGSVSTLTIQRTQQEDSAVYLCASSPDRNEKLFFGSGTQLSVL.

This clonotype has more than one count but fewer than ten. The V gene is TRBV6-5, the J gene TRBJ2-1; 14 positions match TRBD2. This CDR3 contains 17 residues. V trimming: 0 bases; J trimming: 6 bases; junction bases outside the gene matches: 4. Germline V gives CDR1 MNHEY, CDR2 SVGAGI. CDR3 sequence reads: CASSYSGLAGARNEQFF. CDR3 nucleotide sequence: TGTGCCAGCAGTTACTCGGGACTAGCGGGAGCACGCAATGAGCAGTTCTTC.

Ten or more counts support this clonotype. CDR3 sequence (DNA): TGTGCCAGCGCTTGGAATGAAAAACTGTTTTTT. Translating it yields CASAWNEKLFF. J is TRBJ1-4 and V is TRBV19; D remains unclear. Germline loops: CDR1 LNHDA, CDR2 SQIVND (reference sequence). The CDR3 runs 11 residues. Deletions cut 9 bases from V and 5 bases from J, with 7 bases between.

Many counts were recorded for this clonotype. The chain combines TRBV6-5 with TRBJ1-2; TRBD1 aligns across 7 bases. The CDR3 has 15 residues. The germline V gene encodes CDR1 MNHEY and CDR2 SVGAGI. Trimming took 0 bases from V and 8 from J; bases not matched to a gene: 9. CDR3 sequence reads: CASSYSNRGEGGYTF. CDR3 nucleotide sequence: TGTGCCAGCAGTTACTCGAACAGGGGTGAGGGAGGCTACACCTTC.

This clonotype has at least ten counts. The chain combines TRBV7-3 with TRBJ2-6; no clear D gene. The V end was cut by 3 bases, the J end by 1 base, with 10 bases between. The CDR3 spans 16 residues. CDR1 and CDR2 (germline): SGHTA, FQGTGA. The CDR3 reads CASSFRTASGANVLTF. CDR3 nucleotides: TGTGCCAGCAGCTTCCGGACGGCGTCTGGGGCCAACGTCCTGACTTTC.

The J gene is TRBJ2-1, the V gene TRBV5-1; D is possibly TRBD2 (5 bases). CDR1 and CDR2 (germline): SGHRS, YFSETQ. The CDR3 totals 16 residues. Trimming removed 0 bases at V and 7 bases at J, with 17 bases between. The CDR3: CASSLASGPIGNEQFF. Here the CDR3 DNA reads TGCGCCAGCAGCTTGGCAAGCGGTCCCATTGGGAATGAGCAGTTCTTC.

This clonotype was picked up many times. The CDR3 reads CASSLEGRVVSIEFF. The CDR3 nucleotides are TGTGCCAGCAGCTTGGAGGGCAGGGTAGTATCTATCGAGTTCTTC. The chain joins TRBV5-4 to TRBJ2-1, with D tentatively TRBD1 (5 bases). Trimming left V 0 bases short and J 14 bases short, with 21 bases between. CDR1 and CDR2 from the germline V gene are SGHNT and YYREEE (reference sequence). CDR3 length: 15 amino acids.

This clonotype was seen more than once but under ten times. CDR3 bases: TGCGCCAGCGGATACGGCCCTAGCAATCAGCCCCAGCATTTT. Its protein is CASGYGPSNQPQHF. V usage is TRBV4-1 and J usage is TRBJ1-5, with D unresolved. The CDR3 has 14 amino acids. V was trimmed by 8 bases and J by 0 bases, leaving 11 bases between them. CDR1 is MGHRA, CDR2 YSYEKL, per germline.

In regard to this clonotype: With a much larger clone just one base away, this may be a read error. The V call is TRBV7-2, the J call TRBJ1-5; no definite D call. V lost 2 bases and J lost 6, with 11 bases in between. Germline CDR1 is SGHTA and CDR2 is FQGNSA. This CDR3 comprises 14 residues. The CDR3 loop reads CASSLIPPLQPQHF. The DNA of the CDR3 is TGTGCCAGCAGCTTAATCCCCCCCCTTCAGCCCCAGCATTTT.

A word on this clonotype: A much larger clone is a single base away; this may be a read error. The V gene is TRBV13, the J gene TRBJ2-5, with D possibly TRBD2 on 5 matching bases. The germline gives CDR1 PRHDT, CDR2 FYEKMQ (reference sequence). The CDR3 covers 13 residues. The V and J ends lost 5 bases and 4 bases respectively, with 11 bases between them. The CDR3 loop reads CASSAGSGETQYF. The CDR3 DNA sequence: TGTGCCAGCAGCGCGGGCTCCGGAGAGACCCAGTACTTC.

This clonotype has ten or more counts. This chain's CDR3 is CASSLGDRPNEQFF. The CDR3 DNA reads TGTGCCAGCAGCTTGGGGGACAGACCCAATGAGCAGTTCTTC. The gene calls are TRBV5-5 and TRBJ2-1; 7 nucleotides match TRBD1. Germline V gene lookup returns CDR1 SGHKS and CDR2 YYEKEE (reference sequence). The CDR3 spans 14 residues. Losses at the gene ends were 0 bases for V and 6 bases for J; bases not matched to a gene: 3.

The chain recombines TRBV7-8 with TRBJ2-1; TRBD1 matches at 9 bases. Germline assignment: CDR1 SGHVS and CDR2 FQNEAQ. The CDR3 length is 18 residues. J gave up 1 base and V 3 bases, and 10 bases lay outside the gene matches. Written as DNA, the CDR3 is TGTGCCAGCAGCTTCAACCTAGGGACAGGGAGGTCCTACAATGAGCAGTTCTTC. This sequence encodes CASSFNLGTGRSYNEQFF.

This clonotype was recorded many times. CDR3 coding DNA: TGTGCCAGCAGCAGGTGGACAGGGGGCCTCGAAGGCTACACCTTC. Protein: CASSRWTGGLEGYTF. This sequence joins TRBV7-8 and TRBJ1-2; 11 bases map to TRBD1. V lost 5 bases, J lost 8 bases, and 10 bases stayed unmatched. CDR1 and CDR2 from the germline V gene are SGHVS and FQNEAQ. The length of the CDR3 is 15 residues. The full variable domain, its missing parts supplied by reference TRBV7-8 and TRBJ1-2, is GAGVSQSPRYKVAKRGQDVALRCDPISGHVSLFWYQQALGQGPEFLTYFQNEAQLDKSGLPSDRFFAERPEGSVSTLKIQRTQQEDSAVYLCASSRWTGGLEGYTFGSGTRLTVV.

The gene calls are TRBV29-1 and TRBJ1-2, with D tentatively TRBD1 (6 bases). CDR3 length equals 13 residues. The germline V gene has CDR1 SQVTM and CDR2 ANQGSEA. Trimming pared 7 bases from V and 0 bases from J, leaving 12 bases between. CDR3 sequence: CSADRTTNYGYTF. CDR3 sequence (DNA): TGCAGCGCCGACAGGACCACTAACTATGGCTACACCTTC.

This clonotype was recorded at least ten times. This chain uses TRBV6-6 with TRBJ2-2; D is unclear. The CDR3 contains 14 residues. Germline CDR1 is MNHNY and CDR2 is SVGAGI (reference sequence). Trimming took off 2 bases at V and 5 bases at J, with 9 bases between the two ends. Here the CDR3 DNA reads TGTGCCAGCAGTTACCGCTCGGGTACCGGGGAGCTGTTTTTT. The encoded protein is CASSYRSGTGELFF.